What follows are 9 T cell receptor beta chains derived from one specimen sequenced in a study of blood T cell repertoires in COVID-19 (dated by TCRdb to 2018 to 2020). The library relied on the immunoSEQ multiplex PCR assay. The table was pulled from immuneACCESS by TCRdb, which kept in-frame rearrangements only. Such tables lose some clones; where checked, under half of the loss comes from unresolved V genes, and the rest has no known cause. The sample data list about 400,000 clones, and 89% of these were observed just once. The leading ten clones occupy 1.5% to 2% of the sample. The sequenced material came from PBMCs or T cells enriched from blood (not recorded which). The receptors originated from a woman aged 30 to 39 who had recovered from COVID-19.

The rearrangement uses TRBV7-9 and TRBJ2-1; 10 bases match TRBD2. The CDR3 is 13 amino acids. V gave up 7 bases and J gave up 9 bases; unmatched junction bases: 6. From germline, CDR1 is SEHNR and CDR2 FQNEAQ (reference sequence). CDR3 sequence (DNA): TGTGCCAGCACAGCGGGAGGGCCTTCTGAGCAGTTCTTC. This translates into CASTAGGPSEQFF. The full variable domain, with the rest looked up from reference TRBV7-9 and TRBJ2-1, is DTGVSQNPRHKITKRGQNVTFRCDPISEHNRLYWYRQTLGQGPEFLTYFQNEAQLEKSRLLSDRFSAERPKGSFSTLEIQRTEQGDSAMYLCASTAGGPSEQFFGPGTRLTVL.

The rearrangement uses TRBV3-1 (or the pseudogene TRBV3-2) and TRBJ2-1; D gene uncertain. Per germline, CDR1 LGHDT and CDR2 YNNKEL (reference sequence). This CDR3 spans 14 amino acids. V gave up 4 bases and J gave up 0 bases, with 7 bases separating them. The DNA for the CDR3 is TGTGCCAGCAGCCCCCTGAGCTCCTACAATGAGCAGTTCTTC. Residues: CASSPLSSYNEQFF.

The chain recombines TRBV27 with TRBJ2-7, with a tentative D call TRBD1 (6 bases). Germline CDR1 is MNHEY and CDR2 is SMNVEV (reference sequence). This CDR3 has 13 residues. Trimming removed 2 bases from V and 2 bases from J, with 7 bases in between. CDR3 DNA: TGTGCCAGCAGTTTAACAGGGCCCTACGAGCAGTACTTC. Its protein is CASSLTGPYEQYF.

V and J are TRBV18 and TRBJ2-1; 7 bases fit TRBD2. Germline trimming cut 4 bases from V and 5 bases from J; bases unmatched to any gene: 5. Germline values: CDR1 KGHSH, CDR2 LQKENI. The CDR3 consists of 14 residues. CDR3 in DNA: TGTGCCAGCTCACTCTCTGCGGGAGACAATGAGCAGTTCTTC. This sequence encodes CASSLSAGDNEQFF.

DNA of the CDR3: TGCGCCAGCAGGTGGGACAGGGATAACAATGAGCAGTTCTTC. As protein: CASRWDRDNNEQFF. The chain has TRBV5-1 and TRBJ2-1, with 9 bases matching TRBD1. Trimming at V came to 5 bases and at J to 5 bases, leaving 5 bases not matched to a gene. This CDR3 has 14 residues. CDR1 and CDR2 from the germline V gene are SGHRS and YFSETQ.

V usage is TRBV28 and J usage is TRBJ1-2, with D perhaps matching TRBD1 (5 bases). The CDR3 loop spans 13 amino acids. V was pared by 3 bases and J by 6 bases, with 11 bases between. CDR1 is MDHEN and CDR2 is SYDVKM in the germline V gene. CDR3 protein: CASSFGGYDGYTF. The CDR3 bases are TGTGCCAGCAGTTTCGGGGGGTACGATGGCTACACCTTC.

V is TRBV3-1 (or the pseudogene TRBV3-2) and J is TRBJ1-4; 8 nucleotides align to TRBD1. The CDR3 totals 17 residues. Losses at the gene ends were 1 base for V and 7 bases for J; bases not matched to a gene: 11. CDR1 and CDR2 from the germline V gene are LGHDT and YNNKEL (reference sequence). The CDR3 is CASSQVGWTGKSEKLFF. CDR3 sequence (DNA): TGTGCCAGCAGCCAAGTCGGATGGACAGGGAAGAGTGAAAAACTGTTTTTT.

This clone was counted once. The chain joins TRBV30 to TRBJ2-7, with D possibly TRBD1 on 6 matching bases. Between the trimmed V and J ends, which lost 0 bases and 0 bases, there was a span of 12 bases. The germline V gene has CDR1 GTSNPN and CDR2 SVGIG (reference sequence). The length of the CDR3 is 15 residues. CDR3 in DNA: TGTGCCTGGAGTGTTCTGGACAGCCACTCCTACGAGCAGTACTTC. Translated: CAWSVLDSHSYEQYF.

The V call is TRBV9, the J call TRBJ2-5; 10 bases agree with TRBD1. The V segment lost 4 bases and the J segment 3 bases; nucleotides outside the gene matches: 9. Germline V CDR1 and CDR2: SGDLS, YYNGEE. CDR3 length: 16 amino acids. Written as DNA, the CDR3 is TGTGCCAGCAGCCTATGGCCCGGGACAGGGGAAGAGACCCAGTACTTC. Translating it yields CASSLWPGTGEETQYF.